These 23 T cell receptor beta chains share one sample of origin, sequenced in a study of cytomegalovirus exposure and HLA in healthy donors. Assay: immunoSEQ multiplex PCR; the TCRdb copy retains only in-frame clones and omits some. This table holds some 87,000 clones, roughly 96% found once. The sequenced sample was PBMCs. These receptor sequences come from a woman under 30 in good health and CMV-seronegative.

The genes are TRBV11-3 and TRBJ1-1, with unresolved D. The germline gives CDR1 SGHNT, CDR2 YENEEA. The CDR3 has 13 residues. The V gene lost 1 base and the J gene lost 3 bases, with 6 bases spanning the gap. For the CDR3, the DNA is TGTGCCAGCAGCTTAGGGCAGTACACTGAAGCTTTCTTT. It translates to CASSLGQYTEAFF.

The chain combines TRBV5-1 with TRBJ2-1; D is perhaps TRBD1 (5 bases). Germline-derived CDR1 and CDR2 are SGHRS and YFSETQ. The CDR3 consists of 13 residues. Trimming stripped 0 bases from V and 10 bases from J, with 11 bases between. This CDR3 reads CASSLGGAREQFF. The CDR3, as DNA: TGCGCCAGCAGCTTGGGTGGGGCCAGGGAGCAGTTCTTC.

The V and J genes are TRBV5-1 and TRBJ2-2; TRBD1 might be the D (6 bases). The ends were cut back, 6 bases at V and 3 bases at J, with 18 bases in the middle. The CDR3 loop spans 16 amino acids. From germline, CDR1 is SGHRS and CDR2 YFSETQ. The CDR3 DNA is TGCGCCAGCATCCTGGGAACAGGGCCTGACACCGGGGAGCTGTTTTTT. Translation gives CASILGTGPDTGELFF. The full variable domain, with the rest looked up from reference TRBV5-1 and TRBJ2-2, is KAGVTQTPRYLIKTRGQQVTLSCSPISGHRSVSWYQQTPGQGLQFLFEYFSETQRNKGNFPGRFSGRQFSNSRSEMNVSTLELGDSALYLCASILGTGPDTGELFFGEGSRLTVL.

V gene TRBV2 combines with J gene TRBJ1-5; unclear D gene. The germline V and J ends were trimmed by 3 bases and 4 bases, with 10 bases remaining between them. From germline, CDR1 is SNHLY and CDR2 FYNNEI. The CDR3 consists of 14 residues. This CDR3 is CASSDPRNNQPQHF. CDR3 nucleotide sequence: TGTGCCAGCAGTGATCCCAGAAATAATCAGCCCCAGCATTTT.

The chain employs TRBV18 and TRBJ1-1, with 8 bases lining up with TRBD1. The CDR3 covers 15 residues. The germline CDR1 and CDR2 sequences are KGHSH and LQKENI. V lost 6 bases, J lost 1 base, and 7 bases stayed unmatched. The CDR3 DNA reads TGTGCCAGCTCCCGCATGACAGGGGCGAACACTGAAGCTTTCTTT. Its translation: CASSRMTGANTEAFF. Full variable domain (missing parts from reference TRBV18 and TRBJ1-1): NAGVMQNPRHLVRRRGQEARLRCSPMKGHSHVYWYRQLPEEGLKFMVYLQKENIIDESGMPKERFSAEFPKEGPSILRIQQVVRGDSAAYFCASSRMTGANTEAFFGQGTRLTVV.

This clone has just one count. The V and J genes are TRBV5-6 and TRBJ2-3, with D possibly called TRBD1 or TRBD2 (6 bases each). The V gene's germline CDR1 is SGHDT and CDR2 YYEEEE. This CDR3 contains 13 residues. The V end lost 4 bases, the J end lost 4 bases, and 10 bases lay between the germline ends. DNA of the CDR3: TGTGCCAGCAGCCTGGAGGGGGCAGATACGCAGTATTTT. Protein sequence: CASSLEGADTQYF.

CDR3 coding DNA: TGTGCCAGCAGCTTTTGGCTGTCTAGCGGGAAAGGAGATACGCAGTATTTT. Translation: CASSFWLSSGKGDTQYF. The rearrangement uses TRBV5-6 and TRBJ2-3; TRBD2 matches 9 bases. This CDR3 comprises 17 residues. V lost 2 bases and J lost 5; bases outside the gene matches: 12. CDR1 and CDR2 from the germline V gene are SGHDT and YYEEEE.

V and J are TRBV19 and TRBJ2-2; 10 bases line up with TRBD2. Germline V gene data show CDR1 as LNHDA and CDR2 as SQIVND (reference sequence). The CDR3 extends over 20 amino acids. The junction had 15 bases not matched to a gene; V was cut back by 1 base and J by 4 bases. CDR3 in DNA: TGTGCCAGTAGTATAGCCCCCACTAGCGGGATGGGCTATGTCACCGGGGAGCTGTTTTTT. Translation gives CASSIAPTSGMGYVTGELFF.

The rearrangement links TRBV30 to TRBJ1-6; D gene unclear. The CDR3 totals 12 residues. The germline V gene encodes CDR1 GTSNPN and CDR2 SVGIG (reference sequence). Trimming stripped 1 base from V and 8 bases from J, with 6 bases between. This CDR3 reads CAWSAPDSPLHF. For the CDR3, the DNA is TGTGCCTGGAGTGCACCGGATTCACCCCTCCACTTT.

The V call is TRBV7-9, the J call TRBJ1-2; TRBD1 matches 8 bases. The CDR3 spans 15 residues. V shed 5 bases, J shed 8 bases, and the junction held 13 bases outside the gene matches. In germline, CDR1 is SEHNR, CDR2 FQNEAQ (reference sequence). This CDR3 reads CASSPSWTGTEGYTF. The DNA of the CDR3 is TGTGCCAGCAGCCCTTCTTGGACAGGGACGGAAGGCTACACCTTC. Together with reference TRBV7-9 and TRBJ1-2, the CDR3 gives the full variable domain: DTGVSQNPRHKITKRGQNVTFRCDPISEHNRLYWYRQTLGQGPEFLTYFQNEAQLEKSRLLSDRFSAERPKGSFSTLEIQRTEQGDSAMYLCASSPSWTGTEGYTFGSGTRLTVV.

The chain combines TRBV7-2 with TRBJ2-1; D ambiguous. Germline V gives CDR1 SGHTA, CDR2 FQGNSA. V dropped 1 base and J dropped 4 bases, with 8 bases sitting between them. The CDR3 extends over 14 amino acids. CDR3 coding DNA: TGTGCCAGCAGCTTAGTATATAGTTACAATGAGCAGTTCTTC. This gives the protein CASSLVYSYNEQFF.

The chain links TRBV15 to TRBJ2-1, with 7 bases that match TRBD2. V lost 0 bases, J lost 4 bases, and 6 bases stayed unmatched. Germline-derived CDR1 and CDR2 are LNHNV and YYDKDF (reference sequence). CDR3 size: 16 residues. CDR3 in DNA: TGTGCCACCAGCAGAGATGTCCTAGCGGCATACAATGAGCAGTTCTTC. Protein sequence: CATSRDVLAAYNEQFF.

The J gene is TRBJ2-3, the V gene TRBV7-9, with D tentatively TRBD1 (6 bases). Germline V gene sequence: CDR1 SEHNR, CDR2 FQNEAQ (reference sequence). V was trimmed by 5 bases and J by 0 bases, leaving 21 bases between them. CDR3 length equals 18 residues. CDR3 sequence (DNA): TGTGCCAGCAGCACACATCCTCCACAGGGTCTTAGCACAGATACGCAGTATTTT. It specifies CASSTHPPQGLSTDTQYF.

This chain uses TRBV5-1 with TRBJ1-1, with D unclear. This CDR3 has 14 residues. V gave up 4 bases and J gave up 3 bases, with 13 bases separating them. The germline V gene has CDR1 SGHRS and CDR2 YFSETQ. The CDR3 is CASSKDGVDTEAFF. CDR3 sequence (DNA): TGCGCCAGCAGCAAGGACGGGGTTGACACTGAAGCTTTCTTT.

This chain links TRBV10-1 with TRBJ1-1; a possible D gene is TRBD1 (5 bases). V shed 8 bases and J shed 7 bases, with 17 bases lying between them. Germline V CDR1 and CDR2: WNHNN, SYGVQD (reference sequence). This CDR3 has 13 residues. CDR3 DNA sequence: TGCGCCAGCTCTCCAGGGCGACGGTATGAAGCTTTCTTT. Residues: CASSPGRRYEAFF.

This clone is a singleton in its sample. The V call is TRBV6-4, the J call TRBJ1-1; 10 bases align to TRBD1. From germline, CDR1 is MRHNA and CDR2 SNTAGT. V lost 4 bases, J lost 9 bases, and 11 bases stayed unmatched. This CDR3 region has 15 residues. CDR3 DNA: TGTGCCAGCAGTGTTGCCGGGACAGGGGCGGTTAAAGCTTTCTTT. Its translation is CASSVAGTGAVKAFF.

The chain combines TRBV7-9 with TRBJ2-3; 10 nucleotides line up with TRBD1. The CDR3 has 13 residues. V shed 5 bases, J shed 6 bases, and the junction held 2 bases outside the gene matches. Germline V gene data show CDR1 as SEHNR and CDR2 as FQNEAQ (reference sequence). CDR3 in amino acids: CASSPGQGDTQYF. The CDR3 nucleotides read TGTGCCAGCAGCCCGGGACAGGGGGATACGCAGTATTTT.

The genes are TRBV29-1 and TRBJ2-7; TRBD1 agrees at 10 bases. V lost 6 bases and J lost 4; bases outside the gene matches: 15. Germline V lookup: CDR1 SQVTM, CDR2 ANQGSEA. CDR3 size: 16 residues. CDR3: CSVRDRGFNKRYEQYF. DNA for the CDR3: TGCAGCGTCCGGGACAGGGGTTTTAATAAGCGATACGAGCAGTACTTC.

The chain recombines TRBV4-1 with TRBJ2-1, with a tentative D call TRBD1 (6 bases). V dropped 1 base and J dropped 0 bases, with 13 bases sitting between them. In germline, CDR1 is MGHRA, CDR2 YSYEKL. CDR3 size: 17 residues. The CDR3 loop is CASSQGQARSSYNEQFF. CDR3 DNA sequence: TGCGCCAGCAGCCAAGGACAGGCCCGGAGCTCCTACAATGAGCAGTTCTTC.

This chain connects TRBV14 to TRBJ2-1; 9 positions agree with TRBD2. V trimming: 0 bases; J trimming: 4 bases; junction bases outside the gene matches: 7. This CDR3 region has 17 residues. Germline CDR1 SGHDN, CDR2 FVKESK. CDR3 region: CASSQDSGLALYNEQFF. Written as DNA, the CDR3 is TGTGCCAGCAGCCAAGACAGCGGACTAGCGTTATACAATGAGCAGTTCTTC.

V is TRBV19 and J is TRBJ2-5; D is undetermined. CDR3 length: 12 amino acids. CDR1 is LNHDA and CDR2 is SQIVND in the germline V gene (reference sequence). V gave up 5 bases and J gave up 4 bases, with 8 bases separating them. DNA for the CDR3: TGTGCCAGTAGTGTGCCGGGAGAGACCCAGTACTTC. Protein: CASSVPGETQYF.

The V and J genes are TRBV27 and TRBJ2-1; 9 bases map to TRBD2. Per the germline V gene, CDR1 is MNHEY and CDR2 is SMNVEV (reference sequence). The CDR3 has 14 residues. V dropped 7 bases and J dropped 7; count of bases not matched to a gene: 8. The CDR3: CASKAGGQRNEQFF. The CDR3, as DNA: TGTGCCAGCAAAGCGGGAGGCCAACGAAATGAGCAGTTCTTC.

A single count supports this clone. The chain uses TRBV2 and TRBJ1-5; D unclear. The CDR3 totals 14 residues. V gave up 7 bases and J gave up 0 bases, with 10 bases separating them. The germline gives CDR1 SNHLY, CDR2 FYNNEI. CDR3 DNA sequence: TGTGCCAGCACGGAACTATTTAGCAATCAGCCCCAGCATTTT. Amino acids: CASTELFSNQPQHF.